This record looks at one TCR beta chain sequence and its context. Its antigen is as yet unknown. The data were taken from a study of shared clonotypes between healthy human individuals. Regarding the study as a whole: Naive CD4 clonotype sharing across several donors was about 5.3%.

Germline assignment: CDR1 MNHNY and CDR2 SVGAGI (reference sequence). The CDR3 totals 13 residues. The V gene lost 7 bases and the J gene lost 5 bases, with 12 bases spanning the gap. The run depth of the assay was deep. The data were produced by immunoSEQ multiplex PCR, yet TCRdb's version contains in-frame clones alone and is incomplete. The sample contains about 700,000 clones, under 95% of which appear only once. CD45RO negativity and positive selection for CCR7 defined naive CD8 cells, a population that excluded terminally differentiated effector memory CD45RA+ cells. This chain connects TRBV6-6 to TRBJ2-1; the D gene is possibly TRBD2 (5 bases). The specimen was naive CD8+ T cells sorted from blood. This TCR was sampled from a man aged 25 to 40 in good health. CDR3 in amino acids: CASTGTLHNEQFF. The CDR3 coding sequence is TGTGCCAGCACGGGAACCCTGCACAATGAGCAGTTCTTC.